This T cell receptor beta chain was identified in a study of early stage breast cancer tumors. Study conclusions and caveats: Commonly generated sequences made up most enriched TCRB sequences shared between patients. Comparing each tissue with blood distinguished tumor from normal in about 90% of the 16 patients.

Profiling relied on immunoSEQ multiplex PCR, and the TCRdb table lists in-frame clones only, not all of them. The sample includes about 11,000 clones, around 69% of them seen just once. This CDR3 has 17 residues. Of note for this clone: Its target is unknown.

The chain couples TRBV21-1 to TRBJ2-7; TRBD1 is taken as the D call from the table, unchecked against the DNA. TRBV21-1 is a listed pseudogene. This TCR was recovered from a person aged 35-55 years with breast cancer. Material for sequencing was breast tumor tissue. Here the CDR3 DNA reads TGTGCCAGCCAGAGGTGTGTCCGACCGGGACAGGCCTACGAGCAGTACTTC. It yields the protein CASQRCVRPGQAYEQYF.